The table lists the clone carrying this T cell receptor (beta chain) with many counts. This sample is drawn from a study of spatial heterogeneity in lung cancer. TCRdb re-called the 5' RACE reads with MiXCR, one entry per CDR3 protein. Here the sample spans tens of thousands of distinct CDR3 sequences, about 5% being singletons. The CDR3 has 13 amino acids. Deletions cut 7 bases from V and 4 bases from J, with 11 bases between. Germline loops: CDR1 SGHVS, CDR2 FQNEAQ. Time point meaning: sample taken at primary tumor resection. The starting material was PBMCs, obtained at surgery. The chain couples TRBV7-8 to TRBJ2-1; D is ambiguous. This clonotype was obtained from a female donor with early-stage non-small cell lung cancer. In DNA, the CDR3 is TGTGCCAGCATCCCCTGGCGGTACAATGAGCAGTTCTTC. As protein: CASIPWRYNEQFF.